Listed here is a single T cell receptor beta chain. The data were taken from a study of cytomegalovirus exposure and HLA in healthy donors. Study information: Within an early data release were 85 million or so unique TCRs drawn from HLA-typed donors.

Participants comprised healthy donors of bone marrow. With 60 Vbeta and 13 Jbeta primers, the PCR was carried out. Measured with immunoSEQ multiplex PCR; TCRdb has only the in-frame clones, and not every one. The table includes some 120,000 clones, about 74% detected once. The sequence was collected from a woman aged 50 to 60 in good health and CMV-seropositive. Sequenced: PBMCs.

CDR3 nucleotides: TGTGCCAGCAGTGAGGGGGAGGCTAAGCGGGACTATGGCTACACCTTC. It encodes CASSEGEAKRDYGYTF. V usage is TRBV2 and J usage is TRBJ1-2; maybe TRBD1 (5 bases). The CDR3 has 16 amino acids. Looked up from germline, CDR1 is SNHLY and CDR2 is FYNNEI. Trimming took 3 bases from V and 3 from J, leaving 17 bases between them.